Detailed here is one T cell receptor (beta chain). Measured with immunoSEQ multiplex PCR; TCRdb has only the in-frame clones, and not every one. Of under 200,000 clones listed, around nine tenths are singletons. Trimming cost V 1 base and J 4 bases; bases outside gene matches: 4. This CDR3 is built from 17 residues. In germline, CDR1 is KGHDR, CDR2 SFDVKD. The data belong to a study of blood T cell repertoires in COVID-19. Turning to the study itself: Specimens from acute and convalescent COVID-19 originated in the United States, Italy and Spain. T cells, B-cell-depleted T cells, or PBMCs supplied cDNA or gDNA.

The rearrangement links TRBV24-1 to TRBJ2-2; TRBD2 agrees at 11 bases. The sample taken for sequencing was peripheral blood. This clonotype originated in a man aged 45-65 years with acute or convalescent COVID-19. CDR3 DNA sequence: TGTGCCACCAGTGATTTACGCCTAGCGGGAGGCACCGGGGAGCTGTTTTTT. Translating gives CATSDLRLAGGTGELFF.